Listed here are 17 T cell receptor beta chains from one sample, sequenced in a study of T cells in Graves' hyperthyroidism and ophthalmopathy. The CDR3 regions of TCR beta were amplified from RNA transcripts. HTBI primers drove first-round RT-PCR of the TCR CDR3. TCRdb redid the calling of the multiplex PCR reads with MiXCR, one entry per CDR3 protein. The sample records 600,000 or so distinct CDR3 sequences, roughly 46% being singletons. Sequencing used peripheral blood or thyroid tissue (not recorded which). The receptors come from a woman aged 18-29 years with Graves' hyperthyroidism.

The chain links TRBV9 to TRBJ1-1; the D gene is possibly TRBD1 (6 bases). The CDR3 spans 15 residues. Per the germline V gene, CDR1 is SGDLS and CDR2 is YYNGEE. Trimming took off 3 bases at V and 0 bases at J, with 12 bases between the two ends. CDR3 loop: CASSAGDTMNTEAFF. The CDR3 nucleotides are TGTGCCAGCAGCGCGGGGGACACGATGAACACTGAAGCTTTCTTT. Drawing the rest from reference TRBV9 and TRBJ1-1, the complete variable domain is DSGVTQTPKHLITATGQRVTLRCSPRSGDLSVYWYQQSLDQGLQFLIQYYNGEERAKGNILERFSAQQFPDLHSELNLSSLELGDSALYFCASSAGDTMNTEAFFGQGTRLTVV.

This clonotype is a singleton in its sample. The V and J genes are TRBV27 and TRBJ2-7; D is possibly TRBD2 (5 bases). This CDR3 has 13 residues. Germline CDR1 and CDR2: MNHEY and SMNVEV (reference sequence). Trimming shortened V by 7 bases and J by 3 bases, and 13 bases separated the two germline ends. The CDR3 nucleotides read TGTGCCAGCATGCAGTGGGGAGTCTACGAGCAGTACTTC. Protein product: CASMQWGVYEQYF.

At least ten counts were recorded for this clonotype. This chain uses TRBV10-2 with TRBJ1-3, with D unresolved. The length of the CDR3 is 15 residues. V lost 1 base and J 1 base, leaving 8 bases between the germline ends. Germline lookup yields CDR1 WSHSY and CDR2 SAAADI. The CDR3 region is CASSEYGRSGNTIYF. The CDR3 coding sequence is TGCGCCAGCAGTGAGTACGGTAGATCTGGAAACACCATATATTTT.

This chain connects TRBV5-1 to TRBJ2-5; D is ambiguous. V lost 4 bases, J lost 7 bases, and 14 bases lay in between. The germline gives CDR1 SGHRS, CDR2 YFSETQ. This CDR3 contains 13 residues. CDR3 bases: TGCGCCAGCAGCCACCCCCTCGATTTGACCCAGTACTTC. Residues: CASSHPLDLTQYF.

Remarks on this clonotype: At one of its ends the junction is not consistent with the germline gene, which may arise from a read error. The rearrangement uses TRBV2 and TRBJ2-7; 7 nucleotides match TRBD1. Germline assignment: CDR1 SNHLY and CDR2 FYNNEI. This CDR3 has 14 amino acids. CDR3 bases: TGTGCCCGCAGCGAGTCCCGGGACAGTGACGAGCAGTACTTC. This gives the protein CARSESRDSDEQYF.

In its sample, this clonotype was seen many times. The chain has TRBV7-9 and TRBJ2-7, with TRBD1 as a possible D gene (5 bases). From germline, CDR1 is SEHNR and CDR2 FQNEAQ (reference sequence). This CDR3 spans 15 amino acids. V lost 5 bases to trimming and J lost 2 bases, with 16 bases between them. The CDR3 bases are TGTGCCAGCAGCCTCGGAGCAGGGTTAACCTACGAGCAGTACTTC. It codes for CASSLGAGLTYEQYF.

The chain couples TRBV10-3 to TRBJ1-5; D call uncertain. Trimming removed 11 bases at V and 6 bases at J, with 17 bases between. Germline-derived CDR1 and CDR2 are ENHRY and SYGVKD. This CDR3 comprises 13 residues. The DNA for the CDR3 is TGTGCCTGGAGTGTACGGGTGGGTCAGCCCCAGCATTTT. Translating gives CAWSVRVGQPQHF.

The rearrangement uses TRBV15 and TRBJ1-2; D ambiguous. This CDR3 spans 12 amino acids. V dropped 3 bases and J dropped 6 bases, with 8 bases sitting between them. Germline CDR1 is LNHNV and CDR2 is YYDKDF (reference sequence). The CDR3 nucleotides read TGTGCCACCAGCAGCCAAGATGATGGCTACACCTTC. It is translated as CATSSQDDGYTF.

This clonotype was seen a few times. CDR3 bases: TGTGCCAGTAGCCAGACAGGGCCCACTGAAGCTTTCTTT. This encodes CASSQTGPTEAFF. This sequence joins TRBV19 and TRBJ1-1, with 7 positions matching TRBD1. The CDR3 totals 13 residues. Germline V gene sequence: CDR1 LNHDA, CDR2 SQIVND (reference sequence). Trimming took 6 bases from V and 4 from J; bases not matched to a gene: 5.

This rearrangement joins TRBV29-1 to TRBJ2-7; D gene ambiguous. The J call may not be correct, given that the DNA end is closer to TRBJ2-1. Germline V gene data show CDR1 as SQVTM and CDR2 as ANQGSEA. This CDR3 contains 13 residues. The CDR3 DNA reads TGCAGCGTTGACTTTACGGCAAACAATGAGCAGTTCTTC. The encoded protein is CSVDFTANNEQFF.

This clonotype showed up just a few times. This sequence joins TRBV10-3 and TRBJ2-2; D perhaps matches TRBD1 (6 bases). Trimming pared 0 bases from V and 13 bases from J, leaving 6 bases between. Germline V gene data show CDR1 as ENHRY and CDR2 as SYGVKD. The CDR3 extends over 11 amino acids. The CDR3 region is CAISESRGLFF. CDR3 DNA: TGTGCCATCAGTGAGTCCAGGGGGCTGTTTTTT.

In the case of this clonotype: A read error may be the cause here, since a much bigger clone is one base away. V gene TRBV7-6 combines with J gene TRBJ1-4, with no clear D. CDR3 length: 12 amino acids. Germline V CDR1 and CDR2: SGHVS, FNYEAQ. The CDR3 spells CASSSSREKLSF. CDR3 nucleotides: TGTGCCAGCAGCTCCTCCCGTGAAAAACTGTCTTTT.

The chain recombines TRBV2 with TRBJ2-6; D is perhaps TRBD2 (5 bases). V shed 8 bases and J shed 2 bases, with 25 bases lying between them. Germline-derived CDR1 and CDR2 are SNHLY and FYNNEI. This CDR3 has 19 amino acids. In nucleotides, the CDR3 is TGTGCCAGCCGGGAAGGGTTGGGCAGGAGCTCGGCTGGGGCCAACGTCCTGACTTTC. Protein: CASREGLGRSSAGANVLTF.

This chain joins TRBV29-1 and TRBJ1-1, with D uncertain. CDR3 size: 13 residues. Germline values: CDR1 SQVTM, CDR2 ANQGSEA. The V and J ends lost 8 bases and 4 bases respectively, with 17 bases between them. This chain's CDR3 is CSITREGGTEAFF. DNA for the CDR3: TGCAGCATCACTCGTGAGGGAGGCACTGAAGCTTTCTTT. Variable domain in full (rest from reference TRBV29-1 and TRBJ1-1): SAVISQKPSRDICQRGTSLTIQCQVDSQVTMMFWYRQQPGQSLTLIATANQGSEATYESGFVIDKFPISRPNLTFSTLTVSNMSPEDSSIYLCSITREGGTEAFFGQGTRLTVV.

This clonotype has ten or more counts. This sequence joins TRBV24-1 and TRBJ2-2; D is undetermined. Per the germline V gene, CDR1 is KGHDR and CDR2 is SFDVKD. There are 16 residues in the CDR3. The ends were cut back, 4 bases at V and 0 bases at J, with 11 bases in the middle. CDR3 nucleotide sequence: TGTGCCACCAGTGAGCCAGACACCGCGAACACCGGGGAGCTGTTTTTT. This codes for CATSEPDTANTGELFF.

This clonotype was seen more than once but under ten times. This chain uses TRBV29-1 with TRBJ2-7, with 10 bases aligning to TRBD1. CDR1 is SQVTM, CDR2 ANQGSEA, per germline. V was clipped by 8 bases and J by 3 bases; unmatched bases: 4. The CDR3 is made up of 12 amino acids. The CDR3 bases are TGCAGCTACCGGGACAGGGGCTACGAGCAGTACTTC. It codes for CSYRDRGYEQYF.

V and J are TRBV2 and TRBJ1-3, with D possibly TRBD1 on 5 matching bases. This CDR3 region has 14 residues. Trimming stripped 8 bases from V and 0 bases from J, with 11 bases between. Germline V CDR1 and CDR2: SNHLY, FYNNEI. The CDR3 spells CASRPGGSGNTIYF. The CDR3 DNA reads TGTGCCAGCCGCCCCGGGGGCTCTGGAAACACCATATATTTT.